This record looks at one TCR beta chain sequence and its context. The antigen remains unidentified. Because the CDR3's place on the DNA is in doubt, the DNA is left out and the CDR3 is given as listed by TCRdb. This entry is derived from a study of Graves' ophthalmopathy and Graves' hyperthyroidism. Study-level information: If no ophthalmopathy appeared within 18 months of follow-up, hyperthyroidism was termed stable.

The study amplified TCR beta CDR3 regions using RNA transcripts. Second-round multiplex PCR followed a first-round RT-PCR using HTBI primers. MiXCR, applied by TCRdb to the multiplex PCR reads, yields one record per CDR3 protein. The sample has about 590,000 distinct CDR3 sequences, less than 45% seen once. Both ends counted, the CDR3 spans 22 residues. The germline CDR1 and CDR2 sequences are SQVTM and ANQGSEA. Study-level findings and limits: Ophthalmopathy cases were distinguished from stable hyperthyroidism by a 13-signature model, reaching just over 85% sensitivity and around 80% specificity.

Excluded: other autoimmune disease, uncontrolled infection, pregnancy or lactation. The chain combines TRBV29-1 with TRBJ2-2; TRBD1, as called in the table, went unchecked against the DNA. This receptor was obtained from an adult man with Graves' hyperthyroidism. The specimen sequenced was peripheral blood or thyroid tissue (not recorded which). The CDR3 loop reads CSVATASGANVLTFGAGGELFF.